At least ten counts were recorded for the clone carrying this TCR beta chain. What it binds is not known. Individually, TCR cDNA molecules were each labelled with a unique molecular identifier. TCRdb reprocessed the 5' RACE reads via MiXCR and lists one record per CDR3 protein. This sample carries about 100,000 distinct CDR3 sequences, approximately 4.4% of them seen once, and the ten largest clones take 21%. The entry originates in a study of spatial heterogeneity in lung cancer. Study details: Mean representation of each unique TCR and UMI combination in the raw reads exceeded 8.5 occurrences.

Study conclusions and caveats: The authors estimated that about 7% of tumor T cells were covered for alpha chains and roughly 13% for beta chains. How many expanded intratumoral alpha and beta TCRs were present tracked the tumor mutation count, which was a count of nonsynonymous mutations.

Stated time point: sample taken at primary tumor resection. Donation came from over 60 patients with untreated early-stage non-small cell lung cancer. The length of the CDR3 is 13 residues. Germline values: CDR1 SNHLY, CDR2 FYNNEI. The germline V and J ends were trimmed by 7 bases and 2 bases, with 12 bases remaining between them. The rearrangement uses TRBV2 and TRBJ2-7; D perhaps matches TRBD2 (6 bases). Material: lung tumor tissue, obtained at surgery. This TCR came from a male donor with early-stage non-small cell lung cancer. The CDR3 spells CASTGGMTYEQYF. CDR3 sequence (DNA): TGTGCCAGCACTGGCGGGATGACCTACGAGCAGTACTTC.